This entry lists 14 T cell receptor beta chains sequenced from one sample in a study of vaccination effects on CD4 cells after COVID-19. Sequencing was performed with immunoSEQ multiplex PCR; in TCRdb, only in-frame clones are kept and a portion is missing. The sample contains under 35,000 clones, 72% of which appear only once. Their antigens remain unidentified. Antigen-specific CD4+ T cell clonotypes were called by their expansion after viral peptide-pool culture in ViraFEST. The authors isolated CD4+ T cells after 10 days of culture. This individual tested PCR-positive for SARS-CoV-2 infection between March and December 2020. This specimen consisted of CD4+ T cells from PBMCs cultured with a peptide pool, obtained before COVID-19 vaccination. Every receptor here comes from a human donor who had a prior SARS-CoV-2 infection.

This clone was seen a handful of times. J is TRBJ1-1 and V is TRBV5-1; 9 nucleotides line up with TRBD1. The CDR3 extends over 14 amino acids. Germline CDR1 reads SGHRS; CDR2 reads YFSETQ. V was pared by 7 bases and J by 7 bases, with 11 bases of the junction left unmatched. The CDR3 sequence: CASFPTGGPSEAFF. In DNA form, the CDR3 reads TGCGCCAGCTTCCCAACAGGGGGCCCAAGTGAAGCTTTCTTT.

V is TRBV10-2 and J is TRBJ1-1; D ambiguous. Trimming stripped 8 bases from V and 0 bases from J, with 13 bases between. There are 14 residues in the CDR3. CDR1 and CDR2 from the germline V gene are WSHSY and SAAADI. The CDR3: CASHNRGMNTEAFF. The CDR3 DNA is TGCGCCAGCCATAACAGAGGAATGAACACTGAAGCTTTCTTT.

The V call is TRBV9, the J call TRBJ1-3; no definite D call. Trimming shortened V by 0 bases and J by 0 bases, and 19 bases separated the two germline ends. The CDR3 runs 19 residues. Germline CDR1 SGDLS, CDR2 YYNGEE. CDR3 in DNA: TGTGCCAGCAGCGTAGCGGTCCCTCGGGGAACGAACTCTGGAAACACCATATATTTT. As protein: CASSVAVPRGTNSGNTIYF. Based on the CDR3 plus reference TRBV9 and TRBJ1-3, the full variable domain is DSGVTQTPKHLITATGQRVTLRCSPRSGDLSVYWYQQSLDQGLQFLIQYYNGEERAKGNILERFSAQQFPDLHSELNLSSLELGDSALYFCASSVAVPRGTNSGNTIYFGEGSWLTVV.

This CDR3 is CASSQGQEDTQYF. The DNA for the CDR3 is TGCGCCAGCAGCCAAGGACAGGAGGATACGCAGTATTTT. J is TRBJ2-3 and V is TRBV4-1; TRBD1 might be the D (6 bases). From germline, CDR1 is MGHRA and CDR2 YSYEKL. This CDR3 contains 13 residues. V was shortened by 1 base and J by 6 bases, with 8 bases between the two germline ends.

There are a few counts of this clone. The rearrangement uses TRBV2 and TRBJ2-5, with TRBD1 as a possible D gene (6 bases). Germline loops: CDR1 SNHLY, CDR2 FYNNEI. V gave up 6 bases and J gave up 2 bases, with 13 bases separating them. The CDR3 runs 14 residues. The CDR3 coding sequence is TGTGCCAGCAGAAACAGGGACCGGCAAGAGACCCAGTACTTC. Amino acid sequence: CASRNRDRQETQYF.

This chain links TRBV2 with TRBJ1-5, with D maybe TRBD1 (6 bases). This CDR3 has 14 amino acids. Trimming took 7 bases from V and 1 from J, leaving 11 bases between them. Germline V gene sequence: CDR1 SNHLY, CDR2 FYNNEI. CDR3 coding DNA: TGTGCCAGCAACAGGGTCGACAGCAATCAGCCCCAGCATTTT. Its protein product is CASNRVDSNQPQHF.

The rearrangement joins TRBV6-1 to TRBJ1-2; TRBD1 is a possible D gene (5 bases). CDR1 and CDR2 from the germline V gene are MNHNS and SASEGT. V was shortened by 0 bases and J by 0 bases, with 11 bases between the two germline ends. This CDR3 has 16 residues. Here the CDR3 reads CASSEAMEGANYGYTF. The CDR3 DNA is TGTGCCAGCAGTGAAGCGATGGAAGGGGCTAACTATGGCTACACCTTC.

J is TRBJ2-1 and V is TRBV2; TRBD1 matches at 8 bases. The CDR3 is made up of 15 amino acids. Germline lookup yields CDR1 SNHLY and CDR2 FYNNEI. Trimming removed 6 bases from V and 6 bases from J; junction bases left unmatched: 10. CDR3 in amino acids: CASSKQGGIGNEQFF. CDR3 in DNA: TGTGCCAGCAGCAAACAGGGGGGTATTGGCAATGAGCAGTTCTTC.

This chain joins TRBV2 and TRBJ1-1; D gene ambiguous. Trimming shortened V by 2 bases and J by 1 base, and 5 bases separated the two germline ends. The CDR3 runs 13 residues. Germline-derived CDR1 and CDR2 are SNHLY and FYNNEI. DNA of the CDR3: TGTGCCAGCAGTGAATTTGGGAACACTGAAGCTTTCTTT. This gives the protein CASSEFGNTEAFF.

The chain combines TRBV11-2 with TRBJ1-4, with D unclear. The CDR3 consists of 15 residues. Germline V gene lookup returns CDR1 SGHAT and CDR2 FQNNGV. V gave up 0 bases and J gave up 8 bases, with 13 bases separating them. The CDR3 nucleotides read TGTGCCAGCAGCTTAGATCGCGTAGGAGGGGAAAAACTGTTTTTT. It specifies CASSLDRVGGEKLFF.

This rearrangement joins TRBV27 to TRBJ2-3; D gene uncertain. Trimming took 5 bases from V and 8 from J, leaving 8 bases between them. The CDR3 runs 11 residues. CDR1 and CDR2 (germline): MNHEY, SMNVEV (reference sequence). In DNA, the CDR3 is TGTGCCAGCAGTGCGTGGGGTACGCAGTATTTT. Amino acids: CASSAWGTQYF.

V gene TRBV5-1 combines with J gene TRBJ2-7, with D possibly TRBD1 on 6 matching bases. Germline CDR1 SGHRS, CDR2 YFSETQ. The CDR3 covers 15 residues. Trimming removed 4 bases from V and 2 bases from J, with 16 bases in between. CDR3 loop: CASSPGTPTTYEQYF. CDR3 DNA sequence: TGCGCCAGCAGCCCCGGGACACCCACTACCTACGAGCAGTACTTC.

The chain is built from TRBV19 and TRBJ1-2; 11 positions agree with TRBD1. V shed 6 bases and J 4 bases; nucleotides not matched to a gene: 13. This CDR3 comprises 17 residues. Germline V gives CDR1 LNHDA, CDR2 SQIVND (reference sequence). CDR3 coding DNA: TGTGCCAGTAGGCGGGGACAGGGGGGCGCCGGGATCTATGGCTACACCTTC. It specifies CASRRGQGGAGIYGYTF.

The rearrangement joins TRBV4-2 to TRBJ2-3, with a possible D match to TRBD1 (6 bases). The CDR3 is 18 amino acids. Looked up from germline, CDR1 is LGHNA and CDR2 is YNFKEQ. Trimming shortened V by 2 bases and J by 1 base, and 19 bases separated the two germline ends. The CDR3 coding sequence is TGTGCCAGCAGCCAAAGATGGGCAGGGGAATTAGGCACAGATACGCAGTATTTT. Translation gives CASSQRWAGELGTDTQYF.